A single sample gave rise to the 19 T cell receptor beta chains below, sequenced in a study of early T cells in non-severe SARS-CoV-2 infection. Via MiXCR, TCRdb re-called the 5' RACE reads, giving one row per CDR3 protein. This table holds 90,000 to 120,000 distinct CDR3 sequences, 8.5% to 14% found once. Sequenced material: whole blood. The receptors originated from an adult who was a healthcare worker with PCR-confirmed SARS-CoV-2 infection or an uninfected control (not recorded which).

This clonotype turned up a few times. The V call is TRBV5-6, the J call TRBJ2-5, with 7 bases aligning to TRBD2. CDR1 is SGHDT, CDR2 YYEEEE, per germline. The CDR3 has 13 amino acids. The V segment lost 1 base and the J segment 5 bases; nucleotides outside the gene matches: 2. The CDR3 DNA is TGTGCCAGCAGCTTGCGTAGCGGGGAGACCCAGTACTTC. It encodes CASSLRSGETQYF.

The table lists this clonotype with a few counts. V and J are TRBV7-9 and TRBJ2-7; no clear D. With 5 bases removed from V and 5 bases from J, the gap between germline ends came to 19 bases. CDR1 and CDR2 (germline): SEHNR, FQNEAQ (reference sequence). The CDR3 loop spans 15 amino acids. CDR3 protein: CASSLRSTVMDEQYF. The CDR3 bases are TGTGCCAGCAGCCTAAGGTCGACCGTTATGGACGAGCAGTACTTC.

This clonotype appeared a few times. The chain is built from TRBV20-1 and TRBJ2-2; D may be TRBD1 or TRBD2 (5 bases each). This CDR3 spans 15 amino acids. Trimming stripped 3 bases from V and 0 bases from J, with 11 bases between. Germline loops: CDR1 DFQATT, CDR2 SNEGSKA (reference sequence). CDR3 nucleotide sequence: TGCAGTGCTAGCGGGACCCGACCGAACACCGGGGAGCTGTTTTTT. Translation gives CSASGTRPNTGELFF.

This clonotype has a count of ten or more. V gene TRBV7-6 combines with J gene TRBJ2-1; TRBD2 aligns across 10 bases. The CDR3 has 16 residues. V was pared by 5 bases and J by 1 base, with 5 bases of the junction left unmatched. CDR1 is SGHVS, CDR2 FNYEAQ, per germline. CDR3 region: CASSRLAGASYNEQFF. The CDR3 DNA reads as TGTGCCAGCAGCCGACTAGCGGGTGCTTCCTACAATGAGCAGTTCTTC.

V gene TRBV6-5 combines with J gene TRBJ2-4, with TRBD1 matching 10 bases. V lost 10 bases to trimming and J lost 7 bases; unmatched junction nucleotides: 10. This CDR3 spans 14 amino acids. Germline CDR1 is MNHEY and CDR2 is SVGAGI. The CDR3 nucleotides are TGTGCCATCCCCAAAAGGGACAGGGGTAACATTCAGTACTTC. Translated, it gives CAIPKRDRGNIQYF.

The genes are TRBV12-3 or TRBV12-4 and TRBJ2-3, with TRBD1 matching 7 bases. V was pared by 5 bases and J by 6 bases, with 8 bases of the junction left unmatched. This CDR3 region has 14 residues. CDR3 bases: TGTGCCAGCAGTCCACGACAGGGAGATGATACGCAGTATTTT. Its protein product is CASSPRQGDDTQYF.

The sample holds many counts of this clonotype. J is TRBJ1-2 and V is TRBV5-4; 7 bases are a match to TRBD1. Germline CDR1 reads SGHNT; CDR2 reads YYREEE (reference sequence). The CDR3 has 15 residues. J lost 3 bases, V lost 4 bases, and 9 bases had no gene match. Here the CDR3 reads CASSNPGQPYYGYTF. The CDR3, as DNA: TGTGCCAGCAGCAATCCGGGACAGCCTTACTATGGCTACACCTTC.

This clonotype was seen only a few times. This rearrangement joins TRBV11-2 to TRBJ2-1, with 7 bases aligning to TRBD2. The CDR3 sequence is 13 residues long. CDR1 is SGHAT and CDR2 is FQNNGV in the germline V gene. The V and J ends lost 3 bases and 7 bases, in that order; junction bases with no gene match: 3. CDR3 protein: CASSFRLANEQFF. DNA of the CDR3: TGTGCCAGCAGCTTTCGACTAGCAAATGAGCAGTTCTTC. The variable domain in full, completed from reference TRBV11-2 and TRBJ2-1, reads EAGVAQSPRYKIIEKRQSVAFWCNPISGHATLYWYQQILGQGPKLLIQFQNNGVVDDSQLPKDRFSAERLKGVDSTLKIQPAKLEDSAVYLCASSFRLANEQFFGPGTRLTVL.

This clonotype was counted a few times. V and J are TRBV12-3 or TRBV12-4 and TRBJ1-4; D not certain. There are 13 residues in the CDR3. The V gene lost 6 bases and the J gene lost 8 bases, with 13 bases spanning the gap. The CDR3 loop is CASRPGVPEKLFF. The CDR3 DNA reads TGTGCCAGCAGACCTGGGGTTCCCGAAAAACTGTTTTTT.

This clonotype was counted ten times or more. The CDR3 is CASSKAGGGMAQYF. As DNA, the CDR3 is TGTGCCAGCAGCAAAGCGGGAGGAGGTATGGCCCAGTACTTC. This sequence joins TRBV5-4 and TRBJ2-5, with 9 bases lining up with TRBD2. Per the germline V gene, CDR1 is SGHNT and CDR2 is YYREEE (reference sequence). V was pared by 4 bases and J by 9 bases, with 10 bases of the junction left unmatched. CDR3 size: 14 residues.

This clonotype appeared a few times. This chain links TRBV7-3 with TRBJ2-1, with 11 nucleotides matching TRBD2. CDR1 is SGHTA, CDR2 FQGTGA, per germline. The CDR3 loop spans 14 amino acids. The V segment lost 5 bases and the J segment 7 bases; nucleotides outside the gene matches: 4. The CDR3 region is CASSALAGANEQFF. CDR3 DNA sequence: TGTGCCAGCAGCGCACTAGCGGGAGCGAATGAGCAGTTCTTC.

This clonotype was observed a few times. DNA for the CDR3: TGTGCCATCAGTGAGTCAGAGCAGCCTAGCACAGATACGCAGTATTTT. This sequence encodes CAISESEQPSTDTQYF. The chain couples TRBV10-3 to TRBJ2-3; no reliable D call. CDR1 is ENHRY and CDR2 is SYGVKD in the germline V gene. The length of the CDR3 is 16 residues. Trimming took off 0 bases at V and 0 bases at J, with 10 bases between the two ends.

This clonotype was detected ten times or more. The V gene is TRBV12-3 or TRBV12-4, the J gene TRBJ1-5; D is uncertain. This CDR3 spans 12 amino acids. V gave up 4 bases and J gave up 7 bases, with 8 bases separating them. CDR3 sequence (DNA): TGTGCCAGCAGTTCGAGTCTGCAGCCCCAGCATTTT. It specifies CASSSSLQPQHF.

This clonotype occurred many times. The genes are TRBV29-1 and TRBJ1-1; maybe TRBD1 (5 bases). V lost 4 bases to trimming and J lost 4 bases, with 10 bases between them. Germline loops: CDR1 SQVTM, CDR2 ANQGSEA. The CDR3 is made up of 12 amino acids. The CDR3 sequence is CSVAGSGTEAFF. The DNA for the CDR3 is TGCAGCGTTGCAGGGTCGGGCACTGAAGCTTTCTTT.

The chain uses TRBV7-6 and TRBJ1-3; 8 positions agree with TRBD1. Germline CDR1 SGHVS, CDR2 FNYEAQ. This CDR3 has 14 residues. V was clipped by 3 bases and J by 4 bases; unmatched bases: 2. The CDR3 DNA follows: TGTGCCAGCAGCTTCAGGGGGCTCGGAAACACCATATATTTT. This encodes CASSFRGLGNTIYF.

At least ten counts were recorded for this clonotype. This chain links TRBV7-9 with TRBJ2-7; a possible D gene is TRBD2 (5 bases). The CDR3 has 14 amino acids. CDR1 and CDR2 (germline): SEHNR, FQNEAQ (reference sequence). The V end was cut by 4 bases, the J end by 2 bases, with 12 bases between. CDR3 sequence: CASSSDLTTYEQYF. The CDR3 coding sequence is TGTGCCAGCAGCTCCGACCTGACTACCTACGAGCAGTACTTC.

This chain joins TRBV7-2 and TRBJ2-1; D gene ambiguous. Germline values: CDR1 SGHTA, CDR2 FQGNSA. CDR3 length equals 11 residues. V was trimmed by 1 base and J by 14 bases, leaving 9 bases between them. CDR3 sequence reads: CASSLDTTEFF. CDR3 sequence (DNA): TGTGCCAGCAGCTTAGATACCACCGAGTTCTTC. Full variable domain (rest looked up from reference TRBV7-2 and TRBJ2-1): GAGVSQSPSNKVTEKGKDVELRCDPISGHTALYWYRQSLGQGLEFLIYFQGNSAPDKSGLPSDRFSAERTGGSVSTLTIQRTQQEDSAVYLCASSLDTTEFFGPGTRLTVL.

This chain uses TRBV19 with TRBJ1-2; TRBD1 is a possible D gene (6 bases). The V gene lost 5 bases and the J gene lost 2 bases, with 15 bases spanning the gap. CDR3 size: 15 residues. From germline, CDR1 is LNHDA and CDR2 SQIVND (reference sequence). CDR3 DNA: TGTGCCAGTAGTCCCCGGGGGGGGGCGAACTATGGCTACACCTTC. This translates into CASSPRGGANYGYTF. Using reference TRBV19 and TRBJ1-2 for the parts outside the CDR3, the full variable domain is DGGITQSPKYLFRKEGQNVTLSCEQNLNHDAMYWYRQDPGQGLRLIYYSQIVNDFQKGDIAEGYSVSREKKESFPLTVTSAQKNPTAFYLCASSPRGGANYGYTFGSGTRLTVV.

Many counts were recorded for this clonotype. The chain has TRBV7-8 and TRBJ1-5, with D perhaps TRBD1 (5 bases). V was shortened by 4 bases and J by 7 bases, with 11 bases between the two germline ends. Germline assignment: CDR1 SGHVS and CDR2 FQNEAQ. This CDR3 region has 13 residues. The CDR3 spells CASSSSWDQPQHF. CDR3 nucleotides: TGTGCCAGCAGCTCCTCCTGGGACCAGCCCCAGCATTTT. The variable domain in full, completed from reference TRBV7-8 and TRBJ1-5, reads GAGVSQSPRYKVAKRGQDVALRCDPISGHVSLFWYQQALGQGPEFLTYFQNEAQLDKSGLPSDRFFAERPEGSVSTLKIQRTQQEDSAVYLCASSSSWDQPQHFGDGTRLSIL.